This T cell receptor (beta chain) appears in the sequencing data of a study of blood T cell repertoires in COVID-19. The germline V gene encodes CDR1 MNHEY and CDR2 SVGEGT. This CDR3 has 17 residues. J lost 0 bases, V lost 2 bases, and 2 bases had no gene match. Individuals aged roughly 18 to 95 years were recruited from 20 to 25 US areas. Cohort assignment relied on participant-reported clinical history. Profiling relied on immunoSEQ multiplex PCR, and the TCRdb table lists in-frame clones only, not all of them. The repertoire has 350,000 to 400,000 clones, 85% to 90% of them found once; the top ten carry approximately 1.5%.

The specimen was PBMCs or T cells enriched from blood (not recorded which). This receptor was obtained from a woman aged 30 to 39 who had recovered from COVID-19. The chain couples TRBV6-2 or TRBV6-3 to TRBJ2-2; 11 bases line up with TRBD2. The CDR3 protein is CASSYLAGGPNTGELFF. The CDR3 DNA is TGTGCCAGCAGTTACCTAGCGGGGGGACCGAACACCGGGGAGCTGTTTTTT.